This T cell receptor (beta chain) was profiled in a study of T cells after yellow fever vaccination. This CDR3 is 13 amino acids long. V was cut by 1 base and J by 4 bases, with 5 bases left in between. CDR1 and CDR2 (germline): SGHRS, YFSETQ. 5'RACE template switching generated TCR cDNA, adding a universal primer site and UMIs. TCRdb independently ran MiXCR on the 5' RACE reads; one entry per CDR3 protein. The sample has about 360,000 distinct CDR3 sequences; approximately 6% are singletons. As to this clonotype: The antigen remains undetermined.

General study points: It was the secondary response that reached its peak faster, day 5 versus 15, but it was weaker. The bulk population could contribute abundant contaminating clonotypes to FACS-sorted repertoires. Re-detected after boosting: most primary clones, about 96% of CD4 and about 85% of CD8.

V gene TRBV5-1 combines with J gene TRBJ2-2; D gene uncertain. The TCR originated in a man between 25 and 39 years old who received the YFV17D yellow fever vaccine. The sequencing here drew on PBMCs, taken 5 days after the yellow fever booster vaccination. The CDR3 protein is CASSLKVTGELFF. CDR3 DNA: TGCGCCAGCAGCTTGAAAGTCACCGGGGAGCTGTTTTTT. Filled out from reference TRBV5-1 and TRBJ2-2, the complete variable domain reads KAGVTQTPRYLIKTRGQQVTLSCSPISGHRSVSWYQQTPGQGLQFLFEYFSETQRNKGNFPGRFSGRQFSNSRSEMNVSTLELGDSALYLCASSLKVTGELFFGEGSRLTVL.